The clone carrying this T cell receptor beta chain has only a few counts. The junction differs from germline at one of its ends, possibly a read error. Germline V gives CDR1 DFQATT, CDR2 SNEGSKA (reference sequence). This CDR3 comprises 13 residues. This specimen belongs to a study of Graves' ophthalmopathy and Graves' hyperthyroidism. Looking at the study overall: Peripheral blood (taken before any treatment) was collected at initial diagnosis.

Using RNA transcripts, the TCR beta CDR3 regions were amplified. RT-PCR with HTBI primers came first, then second-round multiplex PCR. TCRdb re-analysed the multiplex PCR reads in MiXCR, keeping a single row per CDR3 protein. The table shows over 450,000 distinct CDR3 sequences, with around 15% occurring only once. Material for sequencing was blood. V gene TRBV20-1 combines with J gene TRBJ2-4, with a weak D call TRBD2 (6 bases). The receptor's source is a woman aged 25 to 45 with Graves' ophthalmopathy. CDR3: CSARASAKNIKYF. CDR3 bases: TGCAGTGCTAGAGCTAGCGCCAAAAACATTAAGTACTTC.